The rows below give T cell receptor beta chains drawn from one sample of a study of blood T cell repertoires in COVID-19. Libraries were prepared by immunoSEQ multiplex PCR; TCRdb keeps only in-frame clonotypes and omits some of them. The repertoire holds roughly 70,000 clones, with 70% to 90% as singletons. Specimen: peripheral blood. These receptor sequences come from a man in his sixties or seventies with acute or convalescent COVID-19. Each CDR3 is given with its conserved first and last residue. D genes are given only for firm matches. Size tells how often a clone was seen (once, few, many) or the class of an expanded clone, and some rows leave it out.

J gene: TRBJ2-3; clone size: NA; D gene: NA; V gene: TRBV5-4; CDR3 protein: CASSLGADTQYF
J gene: TRBJ2-5; clone size: once; D gene: TRBD1; V gene: TRBV7-7; CDR3 protein: CASSHHGQGGETQYF
J gene: TRBJ2-5; clone size: NA; D gene: TRBD2; V gene: TRBV23-1; CDR3 protein: CASSQLTSGGTYQETQYF
J gene: TRBJ1-6; clone size: NA; D gene: NA; V gene: TRBV7-8; CDR3 protein: CASSSRLDSPLHF
J gene: TRBJ1-6; clone size: NA; D gene: NA; V gene: TRBV6-2/TRBV6-3; CDR3 protein: CASSYSLTSSSYNSPLHF
J gene: TRBJ2-1; clone size: NA; D gene: TRBD2; V gene: TRBV5-1; CDR3 protein: CASSPGGSSYNEQFF
J gene: TRBJ1-1; clone size: NA; D gene: NA; V gene: TRBV18; CDR3 protein: CASSLTEQSEAFF
J gene: TRBJ2-7; clone size: NA; D gene: NA; V gene: TRBV12-5; CDR3 protein: CASGSPGQIYEQYF
J gene: TRBJ2-5; clone size: NA; D gene: TRBD1; V gene: TRBV24-1; CDR3 protein: CATSAGTGNRETQYF
J gene: TRBJ1-1; clone size: NA; D gene: NA; V gene: TRBV3-1/TRBV3-2; CDR3 protein: CASSPERVIANTEAFF
J gene: TRBJ1-6; clone size: once; D gene: NA; V gene: TRBV9; CDR3 protein: CASSVSEGSSPLHF
J gene: TRBJ1-2; clone size: NA; D gene: TRBD1; V gene: TRBV28; CDR3 protein: CASSPTGGPNYGYTF
J gene: TRBJ1-5; clone size: NA; D gene: TRBD1; V gene: TRBV3-1/TRBV3-2; CDR3 protein: CASSQGDRGAVRPQHF
J gene: TRBJ2-1; clone size: NA; D gene: NA; V gene: TRBV10-3; CDR3 protein: CAISESAGEQFF
J gene: TRBJ2-3; clone size: NA; D gene: NA; V gene: TRBV3-1/TRBV3-2; CDR3 protein: CASSQGGGTDTQYF
J gene: TRBJ2-7; clone size: NA; D gene: NA; V gene: TRBV19; CDR3 protein: CASSIDLIQGEQYF
J gene: TRBJ1-5; clone size: NA; D gene: TRBD1; V gene: TRBV28; CDR3 protein: CASSLGTGGYSNQPQHF
J gene: TRBJ1-4; clone size: NA; D gene: NA; V gene: TRBV6-6; CDR3 protein: CASSYGRVREKLFF
J gene: TRBJ1-5; clone size: few; D gene: NA; V gene: TRBV7-2; CDR3 protein: CASSLRGTGQPQHF
J gene: TRBJ2-3; clone size: NA; D gene: NA; V gene: TRBV4-1; CDR3 protein: CASGSGDWSTDTQYF